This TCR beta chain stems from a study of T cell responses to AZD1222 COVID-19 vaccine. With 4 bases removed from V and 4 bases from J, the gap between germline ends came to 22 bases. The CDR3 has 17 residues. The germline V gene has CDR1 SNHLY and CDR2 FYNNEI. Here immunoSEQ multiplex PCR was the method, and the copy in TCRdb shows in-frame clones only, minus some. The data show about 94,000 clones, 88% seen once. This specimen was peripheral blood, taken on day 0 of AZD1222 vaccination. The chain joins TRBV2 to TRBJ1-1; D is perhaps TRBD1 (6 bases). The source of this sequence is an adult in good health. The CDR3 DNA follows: TGTGCCAGCAGTGTCTTAGAATCACCAATCAGGGGCACTGAAGCTTTCTTT. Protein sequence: CASSVLESPIRGTEAFF.